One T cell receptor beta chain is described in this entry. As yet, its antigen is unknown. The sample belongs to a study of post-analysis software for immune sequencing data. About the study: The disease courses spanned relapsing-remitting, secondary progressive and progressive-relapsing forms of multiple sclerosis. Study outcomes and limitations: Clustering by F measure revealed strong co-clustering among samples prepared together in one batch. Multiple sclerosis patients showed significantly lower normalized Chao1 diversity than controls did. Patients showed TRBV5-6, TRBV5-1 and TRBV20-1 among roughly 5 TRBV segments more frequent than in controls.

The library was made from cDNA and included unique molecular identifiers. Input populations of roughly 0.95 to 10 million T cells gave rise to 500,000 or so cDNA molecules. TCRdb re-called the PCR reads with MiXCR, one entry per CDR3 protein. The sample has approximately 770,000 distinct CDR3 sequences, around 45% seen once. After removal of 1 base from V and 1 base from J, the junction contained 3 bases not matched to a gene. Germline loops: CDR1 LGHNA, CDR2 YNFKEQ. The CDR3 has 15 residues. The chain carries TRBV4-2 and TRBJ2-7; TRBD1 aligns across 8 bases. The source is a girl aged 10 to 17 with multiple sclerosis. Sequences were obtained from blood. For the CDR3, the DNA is TGTGCCAGCAGCCAAGTAGGACAGGGTTCCTACGAGCAGTACTTC. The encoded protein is CASSQVGQGSYEQYF.